This TCR beta chain is drawn from a study of T cells in Graves' hyperthyroidism and ophthalmopathy. Overall study context: Peripheral blood was secured at the point of initial diagnosis, before any treatment.

The source material, RNA transcripts, was used to amplify TCR beta CDR3 regions. An initial round of RT-PCR targeting the TCR CDR3 relied on the HTBI primer set. TCRdb independently ran MiXCR on the multiplex PCR reads; one entry per CDR3 protein. Here the sample spans about 300,000 distinct CDR3 sequences, roughly an eighth being singletons. CDR1 is LGHDT, CDR2 YNNKEL, per germline (reference sequence). Unmatched junction bases numbered 2, after V lost 4 bases and J lost 5 bases. This CDR3 region has 14 residues. With respect to this clonotype: Its antigen is unidentified.

Patients with uncontrolled infections, other autoimmune diseases, pregnancy or lactation were excluded. Diagnoses were established using clinical symptoms, serum thyroxine and TRAb, thyroid ultrasound and orbital computed tomography. Study observations and caveats: Blood also held most thyroid clonotypes expanded beyond 0.001.

The sequenced material came from blood. This chain uses TRBV3-1 with TRBJ2-7; 13 nucleotides match TRBD2. The clonotype was recovered from a woman in her thirties or forties with Graves' hyperthyroidism. CDR3 nucleotide sequence: TGTGCCAGCAGCCCGGGGACTAGCGGGAACGAGCAGTACTTC. It specifies CASSPGTSGNEQYF.